A selection of T cell receptor beta chains follows, all from one sample in a study of control samples from healthy donors and cancer patients. Here immunoSEQ multiplex PCR was the method, and the copy in TCRdb shows in-frame clones only, minus some. The top ten clones hold about 7.8% of a sample with approximately 100,000 clones, around nine tenths of them seen once. Sequencing was carried out using blood. Receptors were obtained from a man aged 25 to 40 in good health. CDR3s include the opening cysteine and the closing phenylalanine or tryptophan. D genes are given only for firm matches. The size field is filled for only some rows; it gives once, few, many or a size class.

NA	TRBJ1-1	TRBV7-3	TRBD1	TGTGCCAGCAGCCCCGGGGGGACAGGGTCGGCTTTCTTT	CASSPGGTGSAFF
NA	TRBJ2-2	TRBV3-1/TRBV3-2	NA	TGTGCCAGCAGCCTTACCCTTTCGGGGACCCACACCGGGGAGCTGTTTTTT	CASSLTLSGTHTGELFF
once	TRBJ1-6	TRBV4-3	NA	TGCGCCAGCAGCCAAGTAGGTCAGGTGTCACCCCTCCACTTT	CASSQVGQVSPLHF
once	TRBJ2-1	TRBV4-2	NA	TGTGCCAGCAGCCACTTCCCCGAGGGGAATGAGCAGTTCTTC	CASSHFPEGNEQFF
few	TRBJ1-6	TRBV12-5	NA	TGTGCTAGTGGTTTGGGGCAGGGTTCACCCCTCCACTTT	CASGLGQGSPLHF
NA	TRBJ1-5	TRBV6-2/TRBV6-3	NA	TGTGCCAGCAGTACGACGTTGAAGCCCCAGCATTTT	CASSTTLKPQHF
NA	TRBJ2-1	TRBV6-6	NA	TGTGCCAGCAGTTACGACCGGAGCTCCTACAATGAGCAGTTCTTC	CASSYDRSSYNEQFF
NA	TRBJ2-1	TRBV6-2/TRBV6-3	NA	TGTGCCAGCAGTACGGGGGGCATCCACAATGAGCAGTTCTTC	CASSTGGIHNEQFF
NA	TRBJ2-5	TRBV4-2	TRBD2	TGTGCCAGCAGCCAAGCCCCGCGCGGGGGGGAAGAGACCCAGTACTTC	CASSQAPRGGEETQYF
NA	TRBJ2-5	TRBV11-2	NA	TGTGCCAGCAGCTTGCAGGGGATGGGGGAGACCCAGTACTTC	CASSLQGMGETQYF
NA	TRBJ1-6	TRBV14	NA	TGTGCCAGCAGCCTGCACAAGAATAAGTCCGCTCTAAATTCACCCCTCCACTTT	CASSLHKNKSALNSPLHF
NA	TRBJ2-1	TRBV30	NA	TGTGCCTGGAGTCGTCTGGACAGTAACAATGAGCAGTTCTTC	CAWSRLDSNNEQFF
NA	TRBJ1-5	TRBV11-2	NA	TGTGCCAGCAGCTTAACGGGGGGCACTCAGCCCCAGCATTTT	CASSLTGGTQPQHF
NA	TRBJ2-7	TRBV4-1	TRBD2	TGCGCCAGCAGCCTTCTAGCGGATCCCTCCCACGAGCAGTACTTC	CASSLLADPSHEQYF
NA	TRBJ2-2	TRBV28	NA	TGTGCCAGCAGTCGGATCGACACCCCGAACGTCGGGGAGCTGTTTTTT	CASSRIDTPNVGELFF
NA	TRBJ2-1	TRBV27	NA	TGTGCCAGCAGTTTATCCGCGGGGGCACACAATGAGCAGTTCTTC	CASSLSAGAHNEQFF
NA	TRBJ2-3	TRBV30	NA	TGTGCCTGGAGTGTACGGGGGTTCCGGGGGAGTACGCAGTATTTT	CAWSVRGFRGSTQYF
NA	TRBJ2-3	TRBV21-1	NA	TGTGCCAGCAGCAAACGGATGACCCAGGGGGATACGCAGTATTTT	CASSKRMTQGDTQYF
NA	TRBJ2-1	TRBV7-2	TRBD2	TGTGCCAGCAGCCTTAGGCGGGAGGACGAGCAGTTCTTC	CASSLRREDEQFF
once	TRBJ2-4	TRBV28	TRBD2	TGTGCCAGCAGTTTATCTTACGGCGGGAGGCTTCCAAACATTCAGTACTTC	CASSLSYGGRLPNIQYF
NA	TRBJ2-7	TRBV4-1	NA	TGCGCCAGCAGCCACAGGGGGGATGAGCAGTACTTC	CASSHRGDEQYF
NA	TRBJ1-1	TRBV30	NA	TGTGCCTGGAGCGCAGGGCGGAACACTGAAGCTTTCTTT	CAWSAGRNTEAFF
NA	TRBJ2-2	TRBV7-2	TRBD1	TGTGCCAGCAGTAGGGACAGGGAAGGGGAGCTGTTTTTT	CASSRDREGELFF
once	TRBJ1-5	TRBV6-5	TRBD1	TGTGCCAGCAGGGATAGACAGGGTCAGGGGCCCCAGCATTTT	CASRDRQGQGPQHF
few	TRBJ1-2	TRBV2	TRBD1	TGTGCCAGCAGCCATCCGGGACAGGGATCGAGTACCTTC	CASSHPGQGSSTF
NA	TRBJ1-2	TRBV11-2	NA	TGTGCCAGCAGCTTAGTTGGAGATCCGGGGTATGGCTACACCTTC	CASSLVGDPGYGYTF
NA	TRBJ1-6	TRBV27	NA	TGTGCCAGCAGTTTTCTACACGACCTGAGCTCCTATAATTCACCCCTCCACTTT	CASSFLHDLSSYNSPLHF
NA	TRBJ1-3	TRBV11-2	NA	TGTGCCAGCAGCTTCGCCGCCGGAAACACCATATATTTT	CASSFAAGNTIYF
NA	TRBJ1-5	TRBV3-1/TRBV3-2	NA	TGTGCCAGCAGCCAAGATACCGGGGTCAGCCAGCCCCAGCATTTT	CASSQDTGVSQPQHF
once	TRBJ1-1	TRBV4-2	NA	TGTGCCAGCAGCCAAGATCGGCGGCAGCACACTGAAGCTTTCTTT	CASSQDRRQHTEAFF